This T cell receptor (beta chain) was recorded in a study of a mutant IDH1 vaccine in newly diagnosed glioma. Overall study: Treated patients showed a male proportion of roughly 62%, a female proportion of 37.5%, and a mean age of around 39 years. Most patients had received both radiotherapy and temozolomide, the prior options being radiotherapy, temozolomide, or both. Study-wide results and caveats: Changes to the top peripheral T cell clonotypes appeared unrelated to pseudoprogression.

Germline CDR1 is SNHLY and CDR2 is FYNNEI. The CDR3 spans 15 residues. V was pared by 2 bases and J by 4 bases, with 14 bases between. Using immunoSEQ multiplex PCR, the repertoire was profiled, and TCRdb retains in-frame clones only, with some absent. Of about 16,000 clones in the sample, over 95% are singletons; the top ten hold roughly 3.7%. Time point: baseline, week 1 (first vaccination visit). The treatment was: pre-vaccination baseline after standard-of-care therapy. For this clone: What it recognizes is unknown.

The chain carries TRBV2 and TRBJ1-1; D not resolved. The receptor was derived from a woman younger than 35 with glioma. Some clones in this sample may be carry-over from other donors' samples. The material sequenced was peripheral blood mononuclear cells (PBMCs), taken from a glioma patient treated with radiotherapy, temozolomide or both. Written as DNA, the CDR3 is TGTGCCAGCAGTGAATATCAGAAAAGTAGCACTGAAGCTTTCTTT. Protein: CASSEYQKSSTEAFF.